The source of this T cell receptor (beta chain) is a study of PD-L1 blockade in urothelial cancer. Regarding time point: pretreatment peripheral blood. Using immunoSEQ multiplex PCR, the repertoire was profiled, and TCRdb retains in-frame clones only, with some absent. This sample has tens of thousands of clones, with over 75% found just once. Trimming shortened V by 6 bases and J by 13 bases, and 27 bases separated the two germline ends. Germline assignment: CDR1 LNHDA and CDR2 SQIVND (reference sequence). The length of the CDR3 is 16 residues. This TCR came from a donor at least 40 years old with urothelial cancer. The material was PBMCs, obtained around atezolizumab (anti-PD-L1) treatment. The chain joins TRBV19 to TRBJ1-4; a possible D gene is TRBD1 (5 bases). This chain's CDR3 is CASRGGRGRGLDGLFF. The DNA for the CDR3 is TGTGCCAGTAGGGGGGGTAGGGGAAGGGGTCTCGATGGACTGTTTTTT.